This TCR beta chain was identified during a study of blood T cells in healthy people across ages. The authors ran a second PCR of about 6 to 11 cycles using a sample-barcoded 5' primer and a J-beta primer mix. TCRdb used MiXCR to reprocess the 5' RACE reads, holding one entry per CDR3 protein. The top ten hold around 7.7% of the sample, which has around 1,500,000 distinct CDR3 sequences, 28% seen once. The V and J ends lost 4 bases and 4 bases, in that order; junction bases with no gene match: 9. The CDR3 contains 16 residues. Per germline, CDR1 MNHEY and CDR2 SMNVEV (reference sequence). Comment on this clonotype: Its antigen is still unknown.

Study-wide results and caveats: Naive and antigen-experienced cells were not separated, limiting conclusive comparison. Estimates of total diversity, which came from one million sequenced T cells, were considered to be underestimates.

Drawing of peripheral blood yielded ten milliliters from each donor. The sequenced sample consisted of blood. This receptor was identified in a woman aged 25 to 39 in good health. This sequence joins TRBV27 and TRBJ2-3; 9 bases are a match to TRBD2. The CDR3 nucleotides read TGTGCCAGCAGTTCCATGGCGGGAGGGCCTCCAGATACGCAGTATTTT. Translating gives CASSSMAGGPPDTQYF.